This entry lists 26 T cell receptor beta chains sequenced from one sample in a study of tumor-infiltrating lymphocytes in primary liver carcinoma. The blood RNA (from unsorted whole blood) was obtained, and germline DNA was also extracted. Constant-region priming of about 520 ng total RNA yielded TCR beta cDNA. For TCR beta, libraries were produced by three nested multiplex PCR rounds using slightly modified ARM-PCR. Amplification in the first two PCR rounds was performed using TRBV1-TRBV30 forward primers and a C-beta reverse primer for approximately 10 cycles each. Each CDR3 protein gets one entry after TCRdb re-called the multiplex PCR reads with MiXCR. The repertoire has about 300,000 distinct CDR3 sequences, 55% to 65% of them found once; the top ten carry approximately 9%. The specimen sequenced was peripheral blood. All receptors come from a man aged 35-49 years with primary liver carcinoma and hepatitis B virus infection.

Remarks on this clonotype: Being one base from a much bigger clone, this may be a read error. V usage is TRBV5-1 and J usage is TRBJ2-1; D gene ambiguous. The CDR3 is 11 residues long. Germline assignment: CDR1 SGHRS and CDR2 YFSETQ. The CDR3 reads CASSFNNEQLF. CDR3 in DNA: TGCGCCAGCAGCTTCAACAATGAGCAGCTCTTC.

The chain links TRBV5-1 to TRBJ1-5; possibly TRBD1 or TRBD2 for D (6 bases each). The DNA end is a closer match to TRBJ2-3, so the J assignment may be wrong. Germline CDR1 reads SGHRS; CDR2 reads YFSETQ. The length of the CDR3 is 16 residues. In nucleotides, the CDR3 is TGCGCCAGCAGCCGGGGGCCGGAAGGTAGCAATCAGCCCCAGTATTTT. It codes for CASSRGPEGSNQPQYF.

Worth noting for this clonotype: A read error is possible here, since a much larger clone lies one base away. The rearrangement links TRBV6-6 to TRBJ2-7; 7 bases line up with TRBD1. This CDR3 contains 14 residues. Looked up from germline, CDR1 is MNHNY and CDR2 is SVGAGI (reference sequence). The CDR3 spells CVSSSGTATYEQYF. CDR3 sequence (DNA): TGTGTCAGCAGCTCCGGGACAGCGACTTACGAGCAGTACTTC.

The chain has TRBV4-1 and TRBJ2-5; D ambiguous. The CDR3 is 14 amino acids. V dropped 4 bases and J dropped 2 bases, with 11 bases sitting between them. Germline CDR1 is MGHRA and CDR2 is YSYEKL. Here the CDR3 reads CASSRMVAQETQYF. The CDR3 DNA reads TGCGCCAGCAGCCGGATGGTAGCTCAAGAGACCCAGTACTTC.

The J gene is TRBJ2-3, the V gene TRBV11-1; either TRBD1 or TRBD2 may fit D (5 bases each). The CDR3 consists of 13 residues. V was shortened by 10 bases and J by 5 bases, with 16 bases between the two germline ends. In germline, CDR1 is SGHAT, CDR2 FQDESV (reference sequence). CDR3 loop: CATSLGDRDTQYF. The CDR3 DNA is TGTGCCACTAGCTTGGGGGATCGAGATACGCAGTATTTT.

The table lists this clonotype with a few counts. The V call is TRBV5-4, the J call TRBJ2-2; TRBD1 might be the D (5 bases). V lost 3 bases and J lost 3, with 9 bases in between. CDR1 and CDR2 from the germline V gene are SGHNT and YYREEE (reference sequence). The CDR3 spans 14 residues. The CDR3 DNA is TGTGCCAGCAGCTCGCCGACAGACACCGGGGAGCTGTTTTTT. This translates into CASSSPTDTGELFF.

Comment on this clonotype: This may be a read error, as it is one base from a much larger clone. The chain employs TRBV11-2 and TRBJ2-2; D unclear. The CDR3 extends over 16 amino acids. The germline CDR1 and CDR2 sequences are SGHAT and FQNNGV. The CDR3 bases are TGTGCCAGCAGCTTACTGTCTTCAATGAACACCAGGGAGCTGTTTTTT. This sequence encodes CASSLLSSMNTRELFF.

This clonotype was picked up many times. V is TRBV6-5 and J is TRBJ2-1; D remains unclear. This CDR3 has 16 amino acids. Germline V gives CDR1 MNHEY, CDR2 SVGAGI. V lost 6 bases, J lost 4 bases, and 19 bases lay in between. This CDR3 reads CASSSRAPVGYNEQFF. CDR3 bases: TGTGCCAGCAGCTCACGGGCCCCCGTGGGGTACAATGAGCAGTTCTTC.

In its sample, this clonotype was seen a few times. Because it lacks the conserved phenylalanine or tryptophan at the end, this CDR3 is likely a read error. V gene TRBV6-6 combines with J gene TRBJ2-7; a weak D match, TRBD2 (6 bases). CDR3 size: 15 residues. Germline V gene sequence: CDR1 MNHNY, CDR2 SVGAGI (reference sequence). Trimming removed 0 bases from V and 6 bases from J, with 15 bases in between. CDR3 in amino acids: CASSYSGGPAVEQYS. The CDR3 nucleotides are TGTGCCAGCAGTTACTCGGGGGGTCCAGCGGTCGAGCAGTACTCC.

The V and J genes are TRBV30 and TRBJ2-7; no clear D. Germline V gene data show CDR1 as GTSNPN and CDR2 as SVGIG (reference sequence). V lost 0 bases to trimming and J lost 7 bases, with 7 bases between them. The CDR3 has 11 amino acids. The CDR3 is CAWSVLREQYF. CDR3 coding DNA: TGTGCCTGGAGTGTACTACGAGAGCAGTACTTC.

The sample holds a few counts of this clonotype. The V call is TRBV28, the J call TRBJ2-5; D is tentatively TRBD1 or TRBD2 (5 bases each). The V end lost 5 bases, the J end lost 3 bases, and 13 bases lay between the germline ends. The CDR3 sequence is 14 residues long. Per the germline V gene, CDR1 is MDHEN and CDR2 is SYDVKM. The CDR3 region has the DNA TGTGCCAGCAGTGGTGGGACGTTTGAAGAGACCCAGTACTTC. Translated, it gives CASSGGTFEETQYF.

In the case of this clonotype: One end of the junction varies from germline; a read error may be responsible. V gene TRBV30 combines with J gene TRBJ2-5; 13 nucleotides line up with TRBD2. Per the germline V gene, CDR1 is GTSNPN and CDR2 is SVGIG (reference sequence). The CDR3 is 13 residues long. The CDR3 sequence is CARRTSGRETQYF. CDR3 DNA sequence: TGTGCCAGGAGGACTAGCGGGAGAGAGACCCAGTACTTC.

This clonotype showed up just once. CDR3 loop: CASSSSGDGNTIYF. CDR3 DNA: TGTGCCAGCAGTTCGTCCGGGGATGGAAACACCATATATTTT. The gene calls are TRBV28 and TRBJ1-3, with D hard to call. Between the trimmed V and J ends, which lost 4 bases and 3 bases, there was a span of 10 bases. The CDR3 runs 14 residues. In germline, CDR1 is MDHEN, CDR2 SYDVKM.

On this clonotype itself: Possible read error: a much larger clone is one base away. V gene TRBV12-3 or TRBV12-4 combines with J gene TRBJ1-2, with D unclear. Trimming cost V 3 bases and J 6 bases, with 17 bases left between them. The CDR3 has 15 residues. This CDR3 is CASSFGPGSNHGYTF. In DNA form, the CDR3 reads TGTGCCAGCAGTTTCGGACCGGGTTCCAACCATGGCTACACCTTC.

Here the CDR3 DNA reads TGTGCCAGCAACCCGCAGAGCGGGATTGATCGGGAGCAGTTCTTC. Protein sequence: CASNPQSGIDREQFF. The rearrangement links TRBV7-9 to TRBJ2-1; 7 bases match TRBD2. The J segment lost 10 bases and the V segment lost 7 bases, leaving 16 bases of the junction unmatched. The germline V gene has CDR1 SEHNR and CDR2 FQNEAQ (reference sequence). This CDR3 contains 15 residues.

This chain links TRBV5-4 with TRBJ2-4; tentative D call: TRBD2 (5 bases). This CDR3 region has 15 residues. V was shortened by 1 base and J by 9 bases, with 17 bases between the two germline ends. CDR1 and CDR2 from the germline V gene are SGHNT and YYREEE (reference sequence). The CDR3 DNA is TGTGCCAGCAGCTTGAAAGGGAGCAGGAGAAGCATTCAGTACTTC. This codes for CASSLKGSRRSIQYF.

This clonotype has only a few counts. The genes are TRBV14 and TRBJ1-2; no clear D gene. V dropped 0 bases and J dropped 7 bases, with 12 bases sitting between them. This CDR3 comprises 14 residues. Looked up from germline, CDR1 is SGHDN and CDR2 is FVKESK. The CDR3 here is CASSQEGLRSGYTF. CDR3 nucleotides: TGTGCCAGCAGCCAAGAAGGGTTACGGAGTGGCTACACCTTC.

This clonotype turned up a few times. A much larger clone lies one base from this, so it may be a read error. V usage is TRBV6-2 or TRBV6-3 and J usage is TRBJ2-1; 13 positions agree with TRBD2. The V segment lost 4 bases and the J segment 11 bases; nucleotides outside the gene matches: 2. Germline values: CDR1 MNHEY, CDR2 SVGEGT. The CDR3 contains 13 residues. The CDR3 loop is CASSWTSGSKQFF. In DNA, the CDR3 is TGTGCCAGCAGTTGGACTAGCGGGAGTAAGCAGTTCTTC.

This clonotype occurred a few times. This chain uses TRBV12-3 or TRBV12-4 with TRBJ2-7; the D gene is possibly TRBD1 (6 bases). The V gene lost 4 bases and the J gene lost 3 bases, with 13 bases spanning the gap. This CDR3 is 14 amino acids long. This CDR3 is CASSSRTVGYEQYF. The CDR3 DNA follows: TGTGCCAGCAGTTCCCGGACAGTAGGCTACGAGCAGTACTTC.

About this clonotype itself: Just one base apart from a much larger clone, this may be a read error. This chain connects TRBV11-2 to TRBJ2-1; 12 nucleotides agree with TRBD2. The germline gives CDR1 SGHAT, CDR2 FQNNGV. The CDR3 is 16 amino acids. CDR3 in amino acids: CASSYPGLAGYNKQFF. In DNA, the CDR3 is TGTGCCAGCAGTTACCCGGGACTAGCGGGCTACAATAAGCAGTTCTTC.

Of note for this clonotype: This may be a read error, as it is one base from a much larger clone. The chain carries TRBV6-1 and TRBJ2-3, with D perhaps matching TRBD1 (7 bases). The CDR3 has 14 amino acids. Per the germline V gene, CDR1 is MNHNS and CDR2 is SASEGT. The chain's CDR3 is CSSRGAGNTDTQYF. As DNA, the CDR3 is TGTTCCAGCAGGGGGGCGGGTAACACAGATACGCAGTATTTT.

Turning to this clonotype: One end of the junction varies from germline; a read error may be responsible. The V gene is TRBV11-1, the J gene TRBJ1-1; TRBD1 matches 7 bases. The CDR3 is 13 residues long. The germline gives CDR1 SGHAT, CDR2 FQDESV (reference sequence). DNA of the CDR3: TGTGCCAGAAGCCCGCAACAGGGGTTTGGCGCTATCTTT. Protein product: CARSPQQGFGAIF.

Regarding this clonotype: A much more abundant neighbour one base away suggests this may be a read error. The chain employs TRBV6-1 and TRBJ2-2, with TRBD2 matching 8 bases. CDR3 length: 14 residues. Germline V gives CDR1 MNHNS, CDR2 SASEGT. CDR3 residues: CTSVTRTSTGELFF. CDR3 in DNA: TGTACCAGCGTTACCCGGACTAGCACGGGGGAGCTGTTTTTT.

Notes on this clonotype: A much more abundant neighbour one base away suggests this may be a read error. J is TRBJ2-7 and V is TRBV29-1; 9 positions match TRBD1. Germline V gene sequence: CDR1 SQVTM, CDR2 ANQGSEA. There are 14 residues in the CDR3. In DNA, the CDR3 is TGCAGCGTGCTCGTGACAGGGGGAACCTACGAGCAGTGCTTC. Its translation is CSVLVTGGTYEQCF.

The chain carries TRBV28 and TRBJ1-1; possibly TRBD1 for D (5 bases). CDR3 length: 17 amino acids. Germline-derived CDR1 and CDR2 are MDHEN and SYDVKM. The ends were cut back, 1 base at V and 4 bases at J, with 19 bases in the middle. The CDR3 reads CASSLSASGGGSTEAFF. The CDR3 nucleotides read TGTGCCAGCAGTTTATCCGCCTCGGGGGGGGGAAGCACTGAAGCTTTCTTT.

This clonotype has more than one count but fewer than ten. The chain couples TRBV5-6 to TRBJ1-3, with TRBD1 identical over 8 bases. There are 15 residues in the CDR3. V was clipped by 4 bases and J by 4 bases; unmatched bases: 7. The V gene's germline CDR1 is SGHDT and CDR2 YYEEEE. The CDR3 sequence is CASSRAGGAGNTIYF. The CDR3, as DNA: TGTGCCAGCAGCCGTGCAGGGGGCGCAGGAAACACCATATATTTT.